The 2 T cell receptor beta chains below all came from one sample that was sequenced in a study of identical twins. TCRdb itself ran the 5' RACE reads through MiXCR, one entry per CDR3 protein. Of nearly 650,000 distinct CDR3 sequences in the sample, about 7.1% were seen once. This sample was also put to use in a study of yellow fever vaccine responses in identical twins.

The sample was PBMCs. The receptors derive from a woman under 30 in good health.

The rearrangement links TRBV20-1 to TRBJ2-1; 8 nucleotides agree with TRBD2. V shed 6 bases and J 0 bases; nucleotides not matched to a gene: 7. Germline V gives CDR1 DFQATT, CDR2 SNEGSKA (reference sequence). The CDR3 runs 15 residues. The CDR3 protein is CSARSGSDSYNEQFF. In DNA, the CDR3 is TGCAGTGCCAGGAGCGGGAGCGACTCCTACAATGAGCAGTTCTTC.

V gene TRBV7-8 combines with J gene TRBJ2-2; 14 nucleotides line up with TRBD2. V shed 5 bases and J 6 bases; nucleotides not matched to a gene: 8. The CDR3 extends over 17 amino acids. Germline V gene sequence: CDR1 SGHVS, CDR2 FQNEAQ. The CDR3 DNA reads as TGTGCCAGCAGCATAGGACTAGCGGGAGGTTTTGCCGGGGAGCTGTTTTTT. This gives the protein CASSIGLAGGFAGELFF.